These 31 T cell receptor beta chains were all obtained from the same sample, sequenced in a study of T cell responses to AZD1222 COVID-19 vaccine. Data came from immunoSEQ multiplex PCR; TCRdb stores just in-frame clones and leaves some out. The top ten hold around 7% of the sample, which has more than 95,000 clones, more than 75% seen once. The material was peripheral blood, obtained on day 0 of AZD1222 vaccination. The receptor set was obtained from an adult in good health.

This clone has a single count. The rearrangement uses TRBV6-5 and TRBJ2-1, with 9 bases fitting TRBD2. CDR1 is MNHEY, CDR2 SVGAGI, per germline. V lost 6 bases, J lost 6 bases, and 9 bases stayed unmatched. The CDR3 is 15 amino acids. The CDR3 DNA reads TGTGCCAGCAGCTTTTTCGCGGGGGGGACCAATGAGCAGTTCTTC. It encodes CASSFFAGGTNEQFF.

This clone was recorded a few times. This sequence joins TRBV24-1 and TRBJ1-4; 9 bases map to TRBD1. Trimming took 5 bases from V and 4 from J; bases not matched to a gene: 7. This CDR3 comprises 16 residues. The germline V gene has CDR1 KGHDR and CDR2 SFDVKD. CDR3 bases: TGTGCCACCAGTGCCACCGGGACAGGGAATAATGAAAAACTGTTTTTT. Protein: CATSATGTGNNEKLFF.

CDR3 in amino acids: CASGDPGQPQHF. CDR3 nucleotide sequence: TGTGCCAGCGGGGACCCAGGTCAGCCCCAGCATTTT. The genes are TRBV7-8 and TRBJ1-5, with D possibly TRBD1 on 5 matching bases. Germline loops: CDR1 SGHVS, CDR2 FQNEAQ. V was clipped by 8 bases and J by 6 bases, with 11 bases between them. The CDR3 runs 12 residues.

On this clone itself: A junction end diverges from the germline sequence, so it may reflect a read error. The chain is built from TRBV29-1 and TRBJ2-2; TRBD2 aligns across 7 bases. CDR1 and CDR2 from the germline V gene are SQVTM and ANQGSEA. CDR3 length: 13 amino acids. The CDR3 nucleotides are TGCAGCGGGACGCGGGGGAACGCCGGGGAGCTGTTTTTT. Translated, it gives CSGTRGNAGELFF.

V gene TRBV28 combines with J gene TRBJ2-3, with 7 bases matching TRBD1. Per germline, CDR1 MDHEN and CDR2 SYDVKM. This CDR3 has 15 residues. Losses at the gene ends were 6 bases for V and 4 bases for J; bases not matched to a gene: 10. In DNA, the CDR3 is TGTGCCAGCAGGTCCGGGACAGTCAGCGCAGATACGCAGTATTTT. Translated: CASRSGTVSADTQYF.

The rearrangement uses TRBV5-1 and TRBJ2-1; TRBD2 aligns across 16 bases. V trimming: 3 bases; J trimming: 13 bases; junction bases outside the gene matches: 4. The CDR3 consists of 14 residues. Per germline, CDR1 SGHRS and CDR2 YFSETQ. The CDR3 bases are TGCGCCAGCAGCTCGGGACTAGCGGGAGGGCCACAGTTCTTC. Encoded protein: CASSSGLAGGPQFF. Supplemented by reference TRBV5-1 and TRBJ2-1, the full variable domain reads KAGVTQTPRYLIKTRGQQVTLSCSPISGHRSVSWYQQTPGQGLQFLFEYFSETQRNKGNFPGRFSGRQFSNSRSEMNVSTLELGDSALYLCASSSGLAGGPQFFGPGTRLTVL.

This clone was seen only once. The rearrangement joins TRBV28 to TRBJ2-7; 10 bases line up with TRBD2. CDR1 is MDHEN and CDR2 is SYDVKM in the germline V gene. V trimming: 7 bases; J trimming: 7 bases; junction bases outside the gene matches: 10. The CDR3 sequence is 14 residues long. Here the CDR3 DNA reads TGTGCCAGCAAACTAGCGGGACCACTTCGGGAGCAGTACTTC. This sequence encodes CASKLAGPLREQYF.

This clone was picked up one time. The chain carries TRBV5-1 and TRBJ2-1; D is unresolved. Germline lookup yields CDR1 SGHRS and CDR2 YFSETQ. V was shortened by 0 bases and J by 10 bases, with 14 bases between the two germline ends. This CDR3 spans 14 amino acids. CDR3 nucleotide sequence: TGCGCCAGCAGCTTGGCGAGTCTCAGGCGGGAGCAGTTCTTC. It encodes CASSLASLRREQFF.

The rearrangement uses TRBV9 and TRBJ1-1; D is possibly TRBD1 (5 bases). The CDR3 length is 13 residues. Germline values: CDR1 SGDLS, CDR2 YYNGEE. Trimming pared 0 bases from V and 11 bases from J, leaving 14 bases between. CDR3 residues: CASSVVATSGAFF. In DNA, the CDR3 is TGTGCCAGCAGCGTAGTAGCGACCTCAGGGGCTTTCTTT.

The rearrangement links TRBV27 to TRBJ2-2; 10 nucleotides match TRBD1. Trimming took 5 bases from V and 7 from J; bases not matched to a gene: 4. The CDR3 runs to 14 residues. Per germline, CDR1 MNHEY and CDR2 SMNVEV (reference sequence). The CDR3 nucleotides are TGTGCCAGCAGTATCGGGACAGGGGTCGGGGAGCTGTTTTTT. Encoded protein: CASSIGTGVGELFF.

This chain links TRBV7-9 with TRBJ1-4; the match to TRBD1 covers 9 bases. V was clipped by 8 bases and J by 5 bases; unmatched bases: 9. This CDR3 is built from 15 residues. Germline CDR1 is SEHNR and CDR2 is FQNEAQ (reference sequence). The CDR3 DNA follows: TGTGCCAGCTGCCGACAGGGGGAAGCGAATGAAAAACTGTTTTTT. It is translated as CASCRQGEANEKLFF.

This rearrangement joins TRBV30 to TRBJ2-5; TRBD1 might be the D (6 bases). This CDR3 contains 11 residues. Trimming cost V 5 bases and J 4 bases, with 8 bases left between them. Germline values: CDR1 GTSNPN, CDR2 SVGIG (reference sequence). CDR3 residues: CAWDRLETQYF. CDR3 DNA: TGTGCCTGGGACAGGTTAGAGACCCAGTACTTC.

The CDR3 reads CATSDSSLKAFF. The CDR3 coding sequence is TGTGCCACCAGTGATTCCTCACTGAAAGCTTTCTTT. The rearrangement uses TRBV24-1 and TRBJ1-1; D not certain. The length of the CDR3 is 12 residues. Trimming took off 2 bases at V and 9 bases at J, with 9 bases between the two ends. Per germline, CDR1 KGHDR and CDR2 SFDVKD.

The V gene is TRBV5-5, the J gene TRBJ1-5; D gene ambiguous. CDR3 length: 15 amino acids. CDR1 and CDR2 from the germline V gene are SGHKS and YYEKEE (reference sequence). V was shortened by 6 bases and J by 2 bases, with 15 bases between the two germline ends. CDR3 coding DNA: TGTGCCAGCAACCTAGACGGTGGGGGCAATCAGCCCCAGCATTTT. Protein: CASNLDGGGNQPQHF.

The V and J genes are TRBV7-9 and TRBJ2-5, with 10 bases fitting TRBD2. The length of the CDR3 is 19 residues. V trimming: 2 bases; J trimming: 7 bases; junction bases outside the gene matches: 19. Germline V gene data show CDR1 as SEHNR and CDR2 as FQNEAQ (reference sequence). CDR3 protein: CASSLFSSSGSTKPGTQYF. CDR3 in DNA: TGTGCCAGCAGCTTATTTAGTTCTAGCGGGAGCACCAAACCTGGGACCCAGTACTTC.

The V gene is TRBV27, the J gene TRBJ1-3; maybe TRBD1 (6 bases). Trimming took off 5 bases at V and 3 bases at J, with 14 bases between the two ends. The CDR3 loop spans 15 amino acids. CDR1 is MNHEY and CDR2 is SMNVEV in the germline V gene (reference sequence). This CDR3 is CASSGGGRFGNTIYF. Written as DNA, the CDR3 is TGTGCCAGCAGTGGGGGCGGGAGGTTTGGAAACACCATATATTTT.

The CDR3 sequence: CASSHRDTPANVLTF. Here the CDR3 DNA reads TGTGCCAGCAGCCATAGGGACACTCCCGCCAACGTCCTGACTTTC. The J gene is TRBJ2-6, the V gene TRBV14; D possibly corresponds to TRBD1 (6 bases). The ends were cut back, 3 bases at V and 7 bases at J, with 13 bases in the middle. The germline CDR1 and CDR2 sequences are SGHDN and FVKESK. The CDR3 is made up of 15 amino acids.

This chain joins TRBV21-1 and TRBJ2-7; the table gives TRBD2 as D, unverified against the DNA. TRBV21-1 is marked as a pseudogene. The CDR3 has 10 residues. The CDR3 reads CASSLYEQYF. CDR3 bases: TGTGCCAGCAGCCTCTACGAGCAGTACTTC.

As DNA, the CDR3 is TGTGCCAGCAGTACCTCGTCAGGGGAGCGGGAGCAGTACTTC. The encoded protein is CASSTSSGEREQYF. The chain has TRBV28 and TRBJ2-7, with D perhaps matching TRBD1 (6 bases). The V and J ends lost 5 bases and 7 bases respectively, with 18 bases between them. Germline V gives CDR1 MDHEN, CDR2 SYDVKM. This CDR3 comprises 14 residues.

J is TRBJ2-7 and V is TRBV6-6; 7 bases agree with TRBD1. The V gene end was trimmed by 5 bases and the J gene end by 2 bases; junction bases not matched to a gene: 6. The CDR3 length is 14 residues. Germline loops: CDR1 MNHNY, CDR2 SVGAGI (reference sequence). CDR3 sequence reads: CASSARDRTYEQYF. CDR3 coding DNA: TGTGCCAGCAGTGCCCGGGACAGAACCTACGAGCAGTACTTC.

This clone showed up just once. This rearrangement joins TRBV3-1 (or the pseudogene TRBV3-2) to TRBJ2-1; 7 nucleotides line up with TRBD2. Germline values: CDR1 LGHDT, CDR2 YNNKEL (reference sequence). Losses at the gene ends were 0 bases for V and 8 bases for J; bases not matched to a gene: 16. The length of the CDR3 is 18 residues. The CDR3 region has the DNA TGTGCCAGCAGCCAAGAATTTTCCAGCGGGACCTCGGCCGATGAGCAGTTCTTC. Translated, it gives CASSQEFSSGTSADEQFF.

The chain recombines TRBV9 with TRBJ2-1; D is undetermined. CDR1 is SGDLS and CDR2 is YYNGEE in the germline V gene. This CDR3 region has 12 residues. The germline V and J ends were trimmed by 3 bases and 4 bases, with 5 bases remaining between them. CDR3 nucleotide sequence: TGTGCCAGCAGCGAGGGATACAATGAGCAGTTCTTC. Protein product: CASSEGYNEQFF.

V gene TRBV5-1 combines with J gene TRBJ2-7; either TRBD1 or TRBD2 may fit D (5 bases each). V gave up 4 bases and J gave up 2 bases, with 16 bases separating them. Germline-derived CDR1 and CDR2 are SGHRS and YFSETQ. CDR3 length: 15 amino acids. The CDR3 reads CASSESGSNAYEQYF. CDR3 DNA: TGCGCCAGCAGCGAGTCAGGGAGTAACGCCTACGAGCAGTACTTC.

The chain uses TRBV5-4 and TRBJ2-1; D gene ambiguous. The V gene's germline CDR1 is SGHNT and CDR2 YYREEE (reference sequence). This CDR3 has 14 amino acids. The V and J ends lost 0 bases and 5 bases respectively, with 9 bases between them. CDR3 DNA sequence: TGTGCCAGCAGCTTGGGTCGAGCCGACAATGAGCAGTTCTTC. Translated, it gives CASSLGRADNEQFF.

This chain's CDR3 is CASSPPSVGKQFF. The CDR3, as DNA: TGTGCCAGCAGCCCGCCCTCGGTCGGTAAGCAGTTCTTC. The rearrangement links TRBV14 to TRBJ2-1; the D is unclear. Per the germline V gene, CDR1 is SGHDN and CDR2 is FVKESK. The length of the CDR3 is 13 residues. Trimming stripped 4 bases from V and 11 bases from J, with 15 bases between.

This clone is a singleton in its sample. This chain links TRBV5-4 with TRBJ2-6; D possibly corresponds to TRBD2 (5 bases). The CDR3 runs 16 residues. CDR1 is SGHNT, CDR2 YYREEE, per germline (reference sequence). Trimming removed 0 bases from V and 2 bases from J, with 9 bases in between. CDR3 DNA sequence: TGTGCCAGCAGCTTGGACGGGGTCCCTGGGGCCAACGTCCTGACTTTC. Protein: CASSLDGVPGANVLTF.

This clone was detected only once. For the CDR3, the DNA is TGTGCCAGCAGGCGTACCGGGACAGGGGGATGGCAGCCCCAGCATTTT. Translating gives CASRRTGTGGWQPQHF. This rearrangement joins TRBV28 to TRBJ1-5; 11 bases match TRBD1. The CDR3 runs 16 residues. CDR1 is MDHEN and CDR2 is SYDVKM in the germline V gene. J was trimmed by 7 bases and V by 6 bases; bases with no gene match: 11.

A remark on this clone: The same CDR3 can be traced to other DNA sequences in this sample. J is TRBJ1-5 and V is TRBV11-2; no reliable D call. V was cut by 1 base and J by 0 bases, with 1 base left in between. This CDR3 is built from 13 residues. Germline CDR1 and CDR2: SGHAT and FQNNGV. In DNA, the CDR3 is TGTGCCAGCAGCTTAGGTAGCAATCAGCCCCAGCATTTT. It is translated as CASSLGSNQPQHF.

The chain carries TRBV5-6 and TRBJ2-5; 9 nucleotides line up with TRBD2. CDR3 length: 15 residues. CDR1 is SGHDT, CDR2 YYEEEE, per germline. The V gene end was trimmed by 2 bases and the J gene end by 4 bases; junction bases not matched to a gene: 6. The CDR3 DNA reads TGTGCCAGCAGCTTAAATAGCGGGAGAACAGAGACCCAGTACTTC. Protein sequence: CASSLNSGRTETQYF.

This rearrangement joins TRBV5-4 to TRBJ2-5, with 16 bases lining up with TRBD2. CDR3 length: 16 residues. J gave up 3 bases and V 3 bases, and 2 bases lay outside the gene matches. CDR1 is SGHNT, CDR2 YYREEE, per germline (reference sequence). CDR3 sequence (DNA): TGTGCCAGCAGCTCGGGGACTAGCGGGGGGGAAGAGACCCAGTACTTC. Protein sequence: CASSSGTSGGEETQYF.

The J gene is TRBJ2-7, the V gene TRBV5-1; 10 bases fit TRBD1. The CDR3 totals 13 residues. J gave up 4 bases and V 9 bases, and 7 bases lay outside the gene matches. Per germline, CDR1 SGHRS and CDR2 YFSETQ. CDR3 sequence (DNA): TGCGCCACCGGACCGGGACAGGGGTACGAGCAGTACTTC. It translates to CATGPGQGYEQYF. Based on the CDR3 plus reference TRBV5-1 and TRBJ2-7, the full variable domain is KAGVTQTPRYLIKTRGQQVTLSCSPISGHRSVSWYQQTPGQGLQFLFEYFSETQRNKGNFPGRFSGRQFSNSRSEMNVSTLELGDSALYLCATGPGQGYEQYFGPGTRLTVT.